This entry lists 24 T cell receptor beta chains sequenced from one sample in a study of blood T cell repertoires in COVID-19 (dated by TCRdb to the early 2020s). The library was generated by the immunoSEQ multiplex PCR assay. TCRdb took this table from immuneACCESS and kept in-frame rearrangements with V and J called. Such tables lack part of the clones; where checked against another copy, unresolved V genes explain under half of the gap, and the rest is unexplained. The sample records 7,000 or so clones, roughly 87% of which are singletons. The biggest ten clones account for around 9.3% of the sample. The specimen sequenced was peripheral blood. These receptors were collected from a man in his sixties or seventies with active COVID-19.

The chain couples TRBV6-5 to TRBJ2-3; TRBD2 might be the D (5 bases). The CDR3 sequence is 12 residues long. Germline V gene lookup returns CDR1 MNHEY and CDR2 SVGAGI. Deletions cut 5 bases from V and 7 bases from J, with 10 bases between. The CDR3 reads CASSPGVYTQYF. CDR3 DNA: TGTGCCAGCAGTCCCGGGGTGTATACGCAGTATTTT.

The chain links TRBV7-6 to TRBJ2-2; 8 positions agree with TRBD1. The CDR3 extends over 15 amino acids. V was pared by 7 bases and J by 0 bases, with 4 bases of the junction left unmatched. CDR1 is SGHVS, CDR2 FNYEAQ, per germline. The DNA of the CDR3 is TGTGCCAGCAACGAACAGGGGGCGAACACCGGGGAGCTGTTTTTT. Protein product: CASNEQGANTGELFF.

This sequence joins TRBV5-4 and TRBJ2-7, with D possibly matching TRBD1 (5 bases). The CDR3 contains 12 residues. V was trimmed by 4 bases and J by 6 bases, leaving 11 bases between them. The V gene's germline CDR1 is SGHNT and CDR2 YYREEE (reference sequence). CDR3 residues: CASSLPQGEQYF. DNA for the CDR3: TGTGCCAGCAGCCTGCCCCAGGGCGAGCAGTACTTC.

This clone has a single count. This chain connects TRBV4-3 to TRBJ2-3, with 8 bases lining up with TRBD1. CDR1 and CDR2 from the germline V gene are LGHNA and YSLEER. The CDR3 is 15 amino acids. V trimming: 0 bases; J trimming: 3 bases; junction bases outside the gene matches: 2. CDR3 bases: TGCGCCAGCAGCCAAGAGGACAGGGAGACAGATACGCAGTATTTT. It specifies CASSQEDRETDTQYF.

The chain has TRBV2 and TRBJ1-1; 9 nucleotides agree with TRBD1. The CDR3 sequence is 17 residues long. Trimming at V came to 4 bases and at J to 11 bases, leaving 20 bases not matched to a gene. The germline gives CDR1 SNHLY, CDR2 FYNNEI. The CDR3 sequence is CASSGGADRGTAGWAFF. CDR3 DNA sequence: TGTGCCAGCAGTGGGGGAGCCGACAGGGGGACCGCGGGATGGGCTTTCTTT.

The chain links TRBV7-2 to TRBJ1-1, with D uncertain. The germline gives CDR1 SGHTA, CDR2 FQGNSA. With 5 bases removed from V and 2 bases from J, the gap between germline ends came to 6 bases. The CDR3 has 12 amino acids. CDR3 DNA sequence: TGTGCCAGCAGCCCCAGTAACACTGAAGCTTTCTTT. As protein: CASSPSNTEAFF.

The rearrangement joins TRBV18 to TRBJ2-1; 11 nucleotides agree with TRBD2. The CDR3 length is 17 residues. V was pared by 3 bases and J by 5 bases, with 9 bases of the junction left unmatched. Germline CDR1 and CDR2: KGHSH and LQKENI. For the CDR3, the DNA is TGTGCCAGCTCACCCGTAGCGGGGGGGCAGAGCCACAATGAGCAGTTCTTC. This codes for CASSPVAGGQSHNEQFF.

The chain links TRBV4-3 to TRBJ2-2; tentatively, D is TRBD1 (6 bases). Germline V gives CDR1 LGHNA, CDR2 YSLEER. V was pared by 4 bases and J by 6 bases, with 9 bases between. The CDR3 covers 13 residues. The DNA of the CDR3 is TGCGCCAGCAGCCCACAGGGACCCGGGGAGCTGTTTTTT. It yields the protein CASSPQGPGELFF.

This clone is a singleton in its sample. This rearrangement joins TRBV2 to TRBJ1-1; D is unresolved. This CDR3 spans 13 amino acids. Trimming took 2 bases from V and 2 from J, leaving 6 bases between them. The germline CDR1 and CDR2 sequences are SNHLY and FYNNEI. CDR3 region: CASSEQYNTEAFF. In DNA, the CDR3 is TGTGCCAGCAGTGAACAGTACAACACTGAAGCTTTCTTT.

This clone came up a few times. The chain uses TRBV4-1 and TRBJ2-7, with a possible D match to TRBD2 (6 bases). V was clipped by 1 base and J by 4 bases, with 11 bases between them. CDR1 and CDR2 from the germline V gene are MGHRA and YSYEKL. The CDR3 has 14 residues. As DNA, the CDR3 is TGCGCCAGCAGCCAAGGGGACTCCAGTTACGAGCAGTACTTC. Translation gives CASSQGDSSYEQYF.

This clone was found a few times. The V and J genes are TRBV7-2 and TRBJ1-6; 12 bases fit TRBD1. This CDR3 is built from 15 residues. CDR1 SGHTA and CDR2 FQGNSA come from the germline V gene. V shed 8 bases and J 7 bases; nucleotides not matched to a gene: 6. For the CDR3, the DNA is TGTGCCAGCCTCGGGACAGGGGGCGTAAATTCACCCCTCCACTTT. This encodes CASLGTGGVNSPLHF.

The chain carries TRBV5-8 and TRBJ1-2; TRBD1 is a possible D gene (5 bases). The CDR3 runs 14 residues. Germline CDR1 is SGHTS and CDR2 is YDEGEE. Trimming stripped 0 bases from V and 8 bases from J, with 14 bases between. CDR3 residues: CASSLEGALWGYTF. CDR3 DNA: TGTGCCAGCAGCTTGGAAGGGGCCCTCTGGGGCTACACCTTC. Drawing the rest from reference TRBV5-8 and TRBJ1-2, the complete variable domain is EAGVTQSPTHLIKTRGQQATLRCSPISGHTSVYWYQQALGLGLQFLLWYDEGEERNRGNFPPRFSGRQFPNYSSELNVNALELEDSALYLCASSLEGALWGYTFGSGTRLTVV.

This chain uses TRBV6-2 or TRBV6-3 with TRBJ1-1; TRBD1 matches 10 bases. J gave up 4 bases and V 2 bases, and 7 bases lay outside the gene matches. The germline CDR1 and CDR2 sequences are MNHEY and SVGEGT. The CDR3 spans 16 residues. In DNA, the CDR3 is TGTGCCAGCAGTTACCGGGACAGGGGACGAGGCACTGAAGCTTTCTTT. It yields the protein CASSYRDRGRGTEAFF.

In DNA form, the CDR3 reads TGTGCCAGCAGTTTCGGACAGGCCGAGCAGTACTTC. This codes for CASSFGQAEQYF. This sequence joins TRBV28 and TRBJ2-7; TRBD1 matches at 7 bases. This CDR3 has 12 amino acids. Trimming removed 3 bases from V and 6 bases from J; junction bases left unmatched: 2. The germline V gene has CDR1 MDHEN and CDR2 SYDVKM.

The gene calls are TRBV25-1 and TRBJ2-3, with D possibly being TRBD1 (6 bases). This CDR3 is 14 amino acids long. Per the germline V gene, CDR1 is MGHDK and CDR2 is SYGVNS. The V end was cut by 7 bases, the J end by 0 bases, with 11 bases between. CDR3 loop: CASKGVISTDTQYF. CDR3 bases: TGTGCCAGCAAGGGGGTAATTAGCACAGATACGCAGTATTTT.

The chain couples TRBV15 to TRBJ1-6; D is possibly TRBD1 (5 bases). This CDR3 is built from 14 residues. Trimming took 5 bases from V and 8 from J, leaving 13 bases between them. The germline gives CDR1 LNHNV, CDR2 YYDKDF (reference sequence). The CDR3 here is CATSGDGGDSPLHF. The CDR3 DNA reads as TGTGCCACCAGCGGTGACGGAGGGGATTCACCCCTCCACTTT.

V and J are TRBV15 and TRBJ1-5; D gene ambiguous. The CDR3 spans 19 residues. V shed 0 bases and J shed 0 bases, with 18 bases lying between them. Germline CDR1 LNHNV, CDR2 YYDKDF (reference sequence). The CDR3 DNA reads TGTGCCACCAGCAGAGATTACTCGGCGGCACCTTATAGCAATCAGCCCCAGCATTTT. As protein: CATSRDYSAAPYSNQPQHF.

The gene calls are TRBV3-1 (or the pseudogene TRBV3-2) and TRBJ2-5; D is unclear. The CDR3 has 14 residues. The V end lost 1 base, the J end lost 1 base, and 7 bases lay between the germline ends. Germline V CDR1 and CDR2: LGHDT, YNNKEL (reference sequence). The CDR3 region is CASSQVYGQETQYF. For the CDR3, the DNA is TGTGCCAGCAGCCAAGTGTACGGCCAAGAGACCCAGTACTTC.

V gene TRBV7-3 combines with J gene TRBJ2-1; the match to TRBD2 covers 10 bases. Per the germline V gene, CDR1 is SGHTA and CDR2 is FQGTGA. V trimming: 5 bases; J trimming: 5 bases; junction bases outside the gene matches: 6. The CDR3 length is 15 residues. The CDR3 protein is CASSHLAGEDNEQFF. The CDR3 DNA reads TGTGCCAGCAGCCACCTAGCGGGGGAGGACAATGAGCAGTTCTTC.

The rearrangement joins TRBV4-3 to TRBJ2-7; D might be TRBD1 (6 bases). This CDR3 has 16 residues. The V and J ends lost 0 bases and 0 bases respectively, with 12 bases between them. The germline V gene encodes CDR1 LGHNA and CDR2 YSLEER. The CDR3 loop is CASSQDPTGASYEQYF. For the CDR3, the DNA is TGCGCCAGCAGCCAAGACCCGACAGGAGCCTCCTACGAGCAGTACTTC.

The chain carries TRBV6-5 and TRBJ2-3; D not resolved. This CDR3 spans 12 amino acids. Germline V lookup: CDR1 MNHEY, CDR2 SVGAGI. Trimming removed 6 bases at V and 2 bases at J, with 6 bases between. The CDR3 spells CASRSYTDTQYF. Written as DNA, the CDR3 is TGTGCCAGCAGATCCTACACAGATACGCAGTATTTT.

The chain combines TRBV6-2 or TRBV6-3 with TRBJ1-2, with D maybe TRBD1 (5 bases). The V gene's germline CDR1 is MNHEY and CDR2 SVGEGT. V was clipped by 0 bases and J by 4 bases, with 12 bases between them. The CDR3 extends over 15 amino acids. CDR3: CASSYSAGNLYGYTF. Here the CDR3 DNA reads TGTGCCAGCAGTTACTCGGCAGGGAACCTCTATGGCTACACCTTC.

This chain joins TRBV4-1 and TRBJ2-5, with D unresolved. The CDR3 is made up of 14 amino acids. Germline CDR1 reads MGHRA; CDR2 reads YSYEKL. V dropped 0 bases and J dropped 0 bases, with 5 bases sitting between them. DNA of the CDR3: TGCGCCAGCAGCCAAGATAACTACCAAGAGACCCAGTACTTC. Protein product: CASSQDNYQETQYF.

This clone occurred a few times. The chain employs TRBV18 and TRBJ1-5; D is unclear. The V end was cut by 1 base, the J end by 9 bases, with 13 bases between. This CDR3 contains 14 residues. The V gene's germline CDR1 is KGHSH and CDR2 LQKENI. DNA of the CDR3: TGTGCCAGCTCACCACGGGCAGACATGAGGCCCCAGCATTTT. This gives the protein CASSPRADMRPQHF.